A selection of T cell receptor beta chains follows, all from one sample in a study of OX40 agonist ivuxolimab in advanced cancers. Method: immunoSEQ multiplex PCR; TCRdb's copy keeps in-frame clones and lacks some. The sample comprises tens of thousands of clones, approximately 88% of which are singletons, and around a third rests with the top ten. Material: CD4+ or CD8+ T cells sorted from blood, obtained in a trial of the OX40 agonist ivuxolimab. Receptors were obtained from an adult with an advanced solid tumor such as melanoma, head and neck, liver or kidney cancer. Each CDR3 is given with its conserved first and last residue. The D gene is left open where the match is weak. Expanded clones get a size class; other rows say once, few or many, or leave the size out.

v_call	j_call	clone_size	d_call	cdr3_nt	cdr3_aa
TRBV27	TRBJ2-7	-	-	TGTGCCAGCAGTTTATCCCCGACAGGAATCTACGAGCAGTACTTC	CASSLSPTGIYEQYF
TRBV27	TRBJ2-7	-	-	TGTGCCAGCAGTTTCCTGGACAGTTCCTACGAGCAGTACTTC	CASSFLDSSYEQYF
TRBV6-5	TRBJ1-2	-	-	TGTGCCAGCAGTTACGAAGGGGTTGGCTACACCTTC	CASSYEGVGYTF
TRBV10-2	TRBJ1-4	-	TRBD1	TGCGCCAGCGCCTCCGGGACAGGGGGCCGAGGTTTGTTTTTT	CASASGTGGRGLFF
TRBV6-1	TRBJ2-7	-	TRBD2	TGTGCCAGCAGTGAGTACGGGGGGGGCTACGAGCAGTACTTC	CASSEYGGGYEQYF
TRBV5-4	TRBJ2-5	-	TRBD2	TGTGCCAGCAGCTACGGACTAGCGGGGCAAGAGACCCAGTACTTC	CASSYGLAGQETQYF
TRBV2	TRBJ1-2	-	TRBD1	TGTGCCAGCAGTGAAGCTCCCCCAGGGGGACAGGGGACCTATGGCTACACCTTC	CASSEAPPGGQGTYGYTF
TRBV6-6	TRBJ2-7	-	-	TGTGCCAGCAGTTACCGCGAGGACGTCTACGAGCAGTACTTC	CASSYREDVYEQYF
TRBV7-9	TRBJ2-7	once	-	TGTGCCAGCAGCTTAGCCAGTGTCGACGAGCAGTACTTC	CASSLASVDEQYF
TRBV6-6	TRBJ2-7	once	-	TGTGCCAGCAGTTACGCGGGGTCCACCAAATACGAGCAGTACTTC	CASSYAGSTKYEQYF
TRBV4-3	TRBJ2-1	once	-	TGCGCCAGCAGCCCGACCTCCTACAATGAGCAGTTCTTC	CASSPTSYNEQFF
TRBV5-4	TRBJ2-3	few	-	TGTGCCAGCAGCCGGGACCTATTTACAGATACGCAGTATTTT	CASSRDLFTDTQYF
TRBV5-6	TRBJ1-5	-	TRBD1	TGTGCCAGCAGCGTGGGACAGGGGCGCAATCAGCCCCAGCATTTT	CASSVGQGRNQPQHF
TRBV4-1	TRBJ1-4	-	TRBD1	TGCGCCAGCAGCCAAGTCTCGACAGGGGGAAATGAAAAACTGTTTTTT	CASSQVSTGGNEKLFF
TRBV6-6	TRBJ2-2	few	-	TGTGCCAGCAGTTACTCGACCGGGTCCGGGGAGCTGTTTTTT	CASSYSTGSGELFF
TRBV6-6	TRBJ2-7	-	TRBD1	TGTGCCAGCAGGGTAGAACAGGGGATCCCCTCCGAGCAGTACTTC	CASRVEQGIPSEQYF
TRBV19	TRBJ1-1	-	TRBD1	TGTGCCAGTAGGGACAGGGGGCTAGAGACTGAAGCTTTCTTT	CASRDRGLETEAFF
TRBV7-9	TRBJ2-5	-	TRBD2	TGTGCCAGCGCTAGCGGGAGTTTTGAGACCCAGTACTTC	CASASGSFETQYF
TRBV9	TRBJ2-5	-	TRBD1	TGTGCCAGCAGCACATTTGACAGGGGGCATCGAGAGACCCAGTACTTC	CASSTFDRGHRETQYF
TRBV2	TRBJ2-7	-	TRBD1	TGTGCCAGCAGTGAGGGTCCAGGGGGCGCGAACGAGCAGTACTTC	CASSEGPGGANEQYF
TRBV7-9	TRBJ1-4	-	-	TGTGCCAGCAGCCGGGGGTTCAATGAAAAACTGTTTTTT	CASSRGFNEKLFF
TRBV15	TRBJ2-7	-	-	TGTGCCACGTTCAGTACTTACTCCTACGAGCAGTACTTC	CATFSTYSYEQYF
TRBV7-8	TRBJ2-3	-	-	TGTGCCAGCAGAGGGGCGGGGCTGGGAGATACGCAGTATTTT	CASRGAGLGDTQYF
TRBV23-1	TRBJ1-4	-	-	TGCGCCAGCAGTCAAATGTTCGGAACGCCGAATGAAAAACTGTTTTTT	CASSQMFGTPNEKLFF
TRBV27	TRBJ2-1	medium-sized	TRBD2	TGTGCCAGCAGCTCTTTGGGGGGGGAGTACAATGAGCAGTTCTTC	CASSSLGGEYNEQFF
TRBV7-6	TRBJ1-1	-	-	TGTGCCAGCAGCTTAGGGAGGGGCGGAGCCCTTGAAGCTTTCTTT	CASSLGRGGALEAFF
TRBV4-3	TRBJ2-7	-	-	TGCGCCAGCAGCCAAGATCTGGGGAGCTCCTACGAGCAGTACTTC	CASSQDLGSSYEQYF
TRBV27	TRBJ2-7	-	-	TGTGCCAGCGGCCTCCGGGACGGAACCTACGAGCAGTACTTC	CASGLRDGTYEQYF
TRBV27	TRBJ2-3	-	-	TGTGCCAGCAGTTTATCGCGGGCAGGGATTGCAGATACGCAGTATTTT	CASSLSRAGIADTQYF
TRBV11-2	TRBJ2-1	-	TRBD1	TGTGCCAGCAGCCGCCCCGGGACAGGGGTTGTCAATGAGCAGTTCTTC	CASSRPGTGVVNEQFF
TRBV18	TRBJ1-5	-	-	TGTGCCAGCTCACCCACGCGAGCCGACACCTCCAATCAGCCCCAGCATTTT	CASSPTRADTSNQPQHF
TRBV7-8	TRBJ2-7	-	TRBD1	TGTGCCAGCAGCCTGGAGCGGACAGGGATCTACGAGCAGTACTTC	CASSLERTGIYEQYF
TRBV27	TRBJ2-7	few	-	TGTGCCAGCAGTTCGACCGCCGGGACACTTCTCTACGAGCAGTACTTC	CASSSTAGTLLYEQYF
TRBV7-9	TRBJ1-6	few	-	TGTGCCAGCAGCTTGGGGGGTAATTCACCCCTCCACTTT	CASSLGGNSPLHF
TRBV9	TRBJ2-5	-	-	TGTGCCAGCAGCGTTCCCCCGGGAGAGACCCAGTACTTC	CASSVPPGETQYF
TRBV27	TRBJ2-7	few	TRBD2	TGTGCCAGCAAGCCGGGCGGGGGGCGATACGAGCAGTACTTC	CASKPGGGRYEQYF
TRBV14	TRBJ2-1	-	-	TGTGCCAGCAGCCAATACCGGGTTGAGCAGTTCTTC	CASSQYRVEQFF
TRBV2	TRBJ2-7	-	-	TGTGCCAGCAGTGCCAGGGTGAGGGGCTCCTACGAGCAGTACTTC	CASSARVRGSYEQYF
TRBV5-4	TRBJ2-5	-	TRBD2	TGTGCCAGCAGCTTGGGACTAGCGGGAGGACCACAAGAGACCCAGTACTTC	CASSLGLAGGPQETQYF
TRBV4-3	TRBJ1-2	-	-	TGCGCCAGCAGCCAAGAGGGGTTGTCTAACTATGGCTACACCTTC	CASSQEGLSNYGYTF
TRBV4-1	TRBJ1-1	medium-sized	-	TGCGCCAGCAGCCAAGTAGGGAACACTGAAGCTTTCTTT	CASSQVGNTEAFF
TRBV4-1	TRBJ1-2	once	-	TGCGCCAGCAACAGTGGGGGCTATGGCTACACCTTC	CASNSGGYGYTF
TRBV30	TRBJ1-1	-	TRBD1	TGTGCCTGGAAGGACAGGGGAAACACTGAAGCTTTCTTT	CAWKDRGNTEAFF
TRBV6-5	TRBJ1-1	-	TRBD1	TGTGCCAGCAGTGGGACAGTGAACACTGAAGCTTTCTTT	CASSGTVNTEAFF
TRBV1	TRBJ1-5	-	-	TGCACCAGCAGCCAAGGGAGTCAGCGGTCCGGGTATAGCAATCAGCCCCAGCATTTT	CTSSQGSQRSGYSNQPQHF
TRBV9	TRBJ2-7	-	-	TGTGCCAGCAGCGTAGGTCCAGGGACGGTCCCCTACGAGCAGTACTTC	CASSVGPGTVPYEQYF
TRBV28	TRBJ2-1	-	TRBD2	TGTGCCAGCAGTCCAGCGGGGGGCTCCTACAATGAGCAGTTCTTC	CASSPAGGSYNEQFF
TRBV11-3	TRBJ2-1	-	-	TGTGCCAGCAGCGTGGGGGGATTCGGTGAGCAGTTCTTC	CASSVGGFGEQFF
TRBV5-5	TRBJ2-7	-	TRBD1	TGTGCCAGCAGGATCGCCGGGACAGGGTCGGAAGAGCAGTACTTC	CASRIAGTGSEEQYF
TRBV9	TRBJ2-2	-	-	TGTGCCAGCAGAGGAGCCCACAGCGGGTCGAACACCGGGGAGCTGTTTTTT	CASRGAHSGSNTGELFF
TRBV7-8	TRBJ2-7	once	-	TGTGCCAGCAGCTTAGACTACGAGCAGTACTTC	CASSLDYEQYF
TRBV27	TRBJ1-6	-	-	TGTGCCAGCAGTTTACCGGGCCAGGGCCCTTCACCCCTCCACTTT	CASSLPGQGPSPLHF
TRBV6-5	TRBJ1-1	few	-	TGTGCCAGCGGCGAGGGCAGGGGCACTGAAGCTTTCTTT	CASGEGRGTEAFF
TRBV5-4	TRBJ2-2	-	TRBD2	TGTGCCAGCAGCCATGCGGGAGGGGCCGGGGAGCTGTTTTTT	CASSHAGGAGELFF
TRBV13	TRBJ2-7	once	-	TGTGCCAGCAGCTTAGGCCTTCGACAGACCACCTACGAGCAGTACTTC	CASSLGLRQTTYEQYF